What follows is one TCR beta chain and its context. The sample is drawn from a study of blood T cell repertoires in COVID-19. Some clones are missing from TCRdb's copy, which holds only in-frame ones; the method was immunoSEQ multiplex PCR. Of 130,000 to 150,000 clones listed, around three quarters are singletons. The CDR3 extends over 14 amino acids. The junction had 9 bases not matched to a gene; V was cut back by 8 bases and J by 4 bases. Germline V gives CDR1 SGHDT, CDR2 YYEEEE. The sequencing sample was made of peripheral blood. This chain connects TRBV5-6 to TRBJ1-2, with 9 bases lining up with TRBD1. The clonotype comes from a man in his fifties or sixties with acute or convalescent COVID-19. The CDR3: CARSTGGLFYGYTF. CDR3 nucleotide sequence: TGTGCCAGGAGTACAGGGGGCCTTTTCTATGGCTACACCTTC.